Following are 30 T cell receptor beta chains from one sample sequenced in a study of blood T cell repertoires in COVID-19. Sequencing used immunoSEQ multiplex PCR; TCRdb keeps in-frame clones, though not all of them. The sample carries a few hundred thousand clones, 80% to 90% recorded once. The source material was PBMCs or T cells enriched from blood (not recorded which). These receptors originate from a woman in her forties with acute COVID-19.

V and J are TRBV5-1 and TRBJ2-7; 8 bases match TRBD1. CDR1 and CDR2 from the germline V gene are SGHRS and YFSETQ. Germline trimming cut 7 bases from V and 5 bases from J; bases unmatched to any gene: 8. The CDR3 covers 13 residues. The CDR3 is CASSRQGNDEQYF. CDR3 DNA sequence: TGCGCCAGCTCCCGACAGGGGAACGACGAGCAGTACTTC.

The J gene is TRBJ2-2, the V gene TRBV28, with unresolved D. V shed 3 bases and J shed 5 bases, with 7 bases lying between them. In germline, CDR1 is MDHEN, CDR2 SYDVKM. The CDR3 runs 13 residues. The CDR3 protein is CASSFSFTGELFF. The CDR3 DNA is TGTGCCAGCAGTTTTTCCTTTACCGGGGAGCTGTTTTTT.

This sequence joins TRBV11-3 and TRBJ2-1; a weak D match, TRBD1 (6 bases). CDR1 and CDR2 (germline): SGHNT, YENEEA. V lost 8 bases and J 3 bases, leaving 14 bases between the germline ends. This CDR3 has 14 residues. The CDR3 is CASEDSLYYNEQFF. The CDR3 DNA reads TGTGCCAGCGAGGACAGCCTCTACTACAATGAGCAGTTCTTC.

The chain combines TRBV2 with TRBJ2-7; weak D call: TRBD2 (6 bases). The length of the CDR3 is 12 residues. Trimming took 3 bases from V and 7 from J, leaving 10 bases between them. CDR1 SNHLY and CDR2 FYNNEI come from the germline V gene. The CDR3: CASSETRGEQYF. CDR3 coding DNA: TGTGCCAGCAGTGAGACTCGGGGGGAGCAGTACTTC.

This clone was seen once. The rearrangement uses TRBV5-8 and TRBJ2-5, with D possibly TRBD2 on 6 matching bases. Trimming shortened V by 4 bases and J by 3 bases, and 19 bases separated the two germline ends. Germline values: CDR1 SGHTS, CDR2 YDEGEE. The CDR3 covers 16 residues. CDR3 in amino acids: CASSRPLRGWEETQYF. For the CDR3, the DNA is TGTGCCAGCAGCCGGCCCCTTCGGGGGTGGGAAGAGACCCAGTACTTC.

The rearrangement joins TRBV27 to TRBJ1-6; 8 nucleotides agree with TRBD1. CDR3 size: 16 residues. Germline CDR1 reads MNHEY; CDR2 reads SMNVEV (reference sequence). Unmatched junction bases numbered 5, after V lost 5 bases and J lost 2 bases. The CDR3 loop reads CASSRTGQPYNSPLHF. CDR3 nucleotides: TGTGCCAGCAGTAGGACAGGGCAGCCCTATAATTCACCCCTCCACTTT.

This chain uses TRBV23-1 with TRBJ2-5, with D maybe TRBD1 (6 bases). TRBV23-1 is an ORF for which the function is uncertain. This CDR3 has 18 amino acids. Trimming took 4 bases from V and 3 from J, leaving 24 bases between them. CDR3 protein: CASSLNSEGDKGKETQYF. The CDR3 bases are TGCGCCAGCAGTCTTAACTCCGAGGGGGACAAAGGCAAAGAGACCCAGTACTTC.

Here the CDR3 reads CASSRTPDSSYNEQFF. The CDR3 nucleotides read TGCGCCAGCAGCAGGACTCCGGACAGTAGTTACAATGAGCAGTTCTTC. The rearrangement links TRBV5-1 to TRBJ2-1; D might be TRBD1 (6 bases). CDR1 SGHRS and CDR2 YFSETQ come from the germline V gene. V shed 4 bases and J shed 4 bases, with 18 bases lying between them. The CDR3 has 16 amino acids.

The V and J genes are TRBV6-6 and TRBJ2-2, with a tentative D call TRBD2 (6 bases). Looked up from germline, CDR1 is MNHNY and CDR2 is SVGAGI (reference sequence). This CDR3 is 12 amino acids long. V lost 8 bases, J lost 7 bases, and 11 bases lay in between. The chain's CDR3 is CASGSGSGELFF. The CDR3 nucleotides are TGTGCCAGCGGTAGCGGCAGCGGGGAGCTGTTTTTT.

The rearrangement uses TRBV27 and TRBJ1-2, with D unclear. The V gene's germline CDR1 is MNHEY and CDR2 SMNVEV (reference sequence). This CDR3 comprises 13 residues. V was pared by 7 bases and J by 4 bases, with 13 bases between. The CDR3 here is CASTGPGSYGYTF. CDR3 DNA: TGTGCCAGCACAGGCCCGGGGAGCTATGGCTACACCTTC.

This clone has a handful of counts. V is TRBV24-1 and J is TRBJ2-7, with TRBD2 matching over 7 bases. This CDR3 contains 14 residues. Losses at the gene ends were 3 bases for V and 6 bases for J; bases not matched to a gene: 7. The germline V gene encodes CDR1 KGHDR and CDR2 SFDVKD. In nucleotides, the CDR3 is TGTGCCACCAGTGATGGGGGAGGGTTTGGCGAGCAGTACTTC. Translating gives CATSDGGGFGEQYF.

The chain links TRBV27 to TRBJ1-6, with a weak D call TRBD1 (5 bases). V was cut by 1 base and J by 9 bases, with 10 bases left in between. There are 14 residues in the CDR3. CDR1 is MNHEY and CDR2 is SMNVEV in the germline V gene (reference sequence). CDR3 sequence: CASSLWGGVSPLHF. Written as DNA, the CDR3 is TGTGCCAGCAGTTTATGGGGGGGAGTTTCACCCCTCCACTTT.

The V call is TRBV28, the J call TRBJ2-7; possibly TRBD1 for D (6 bases). Trimming removed 4 bases at V and 5 bases at J, with 18 bases between. Germline V gives CDR1 MDHEN, CDR2 SYDVKM. The CDR3 loop spans 15 amino acids. The CDR3 sequence is CASSSPGTRPNEQYF. The DNA for the CDR3 is TGTGCCAGCAGTTCACCCGGGACACGGCCCAACGAGCAGTACTTC.

This chain connects TRBV19 to TRBJ1-1; D perhaps matches TRBD1 (5 bases). This CDR3 has 15 residues. The germline CDR1 and CDR2 sequences are LNHDA and SQIVND (reference sequence). The ends were cut back, 2 bases at V and 4 bases at J, with 14 bases in the middle. The CDR3: CASSIYDGGSTEAFF. In DNA form, the CDR3 reads TGTGCCAGTAGTATATATGACGGGGGGTCCACTGAAGCTTTCTTT.

The V gene is TRBV19, the J gene TRBJ2-4; 7 bases agree with TRBD1. This CDR3 is built from 15 residues. From germline, CDR1 is LNHDA and CDR2 SQIVND (reference sequence). Germline trimming cut 1 base from V and 4 bases from J; bases unmatched to any gene: 4. The CDR3 bases are TGTGCCAGTAGTATAGGACAGGGTAGGAAAAACATTCAGTACTTC. Its protein product is CASSIGQGRKNIQYF.

The V gene is TRBV19, the J gene TRBJ1-2; the D is unclear. Germline V gene sequence: CDR1 LNHDA, CDR2 SQIVND (reference sequence). Trimming took 4 bases from V and 4 from J, leaving 16 bases between them. This CDR3 has 15 residues. The CDR3: CASSKERRPSYGYTF. CDR3 bases: TGTGCCAGTAGTAAGGAACGGAGGCCGTCCTATGGCTACACCTTC.

J is TRBJ2-5 and V is TRBV3-1 (or the pseudogene TRBV3-2); D not certain. The length of the CDR3 is 14 residues. Germline V CDR1 and CDR2: LGHDT, YNNKEL (reference sequence). V lost 4 bases, J lost 1 base, and 10 bases lay in between. In nucleotides, the CDR3 is TGTGCCAGCAGCCCGCATGGGCCCCAAGAGACCCAGTACTTC. It specifies CASSPHGPQETQYF.

This sequence joins TRBV10-3 and TRBJ1-4; TRBD1 aligns across 8 bases. Per germline, CDR1 ENHRY and CDR2 SYGVKD. The V gene end was trimmed by 4 bases and the J gene end by 12 bases; junction bases not matched to a gene: 4. The CDR3 is made up of 12 amino acids. The chain's CDR3 is CAISGTGRELFF. DNA of the CDR3: TGTGCCATCAGTGGGACAGGGCGCGAACTGTTTTTT.

The V gene is TRBV12-2, the J gene TRBJ2-2; the D call of TRBD2 is as the table states it, not checked on the DNA. TRBV12-2 is a pseudogene. The CDR3 totals 21 residues. CDR3 protein: CASRPGPSGRVPKYDTGELFF. The CDR3 DNA sequence: TGTGCAAGTCGCCCGGGACCTAGCGGGAGAGTGCCGAAGTACGACACCGGGGAGCTGTTTTTT.

This chain joins TRBV2 and TRBJ2-2, with 7 nucleotides matching TRBD1. J gave up 2 bases and V 8 bases, and 8 bases lay outside the gene matches. CDR1 and CDR2 from the germline V gene are SNHLY and FYNNEI. The CDR3 consists of 15 residues. The CDR3 region is CASSEQGRNTGELFF. Written as DNA, the CDR3 is TGTGCCAGCTCGGAACAGGGGCGCAACACCGGGGAGCTGTTTTTT. Variable domain in full (rest from reference TRBV2 and TRBJ2-2): EPEVTQTPSHQVTQMGQEVILRCVPISNHLYFYWYRQILGQKVEFLVSFYNNEISEKSEIFDDQFSVERPDGSNFTLKIRSTKLEDSAMYFCASSEQGRNTGELFFGEGSRLTVL.

This sequence joins TRBV4-3 and TRBJ2-3, with TRBD2 matching over 8 bases. Germline V gives CDR1 LGHNA, CDR2 YSLEER. CDR3 length: 17 amino acids. V was pared by 0 bases and J by 0 bases, with 5 bases of the junction left unmatched. As DNA, the CDR3 is TGCGCCAGCAGCCAAGATCTCCTAGCGGGTAGCACAGATACGCAGTATTTT. Translation gives CASSQDLLAGSTDTQYF.

The chain links TRBV7-2 to TRBJ2-4; possible D gene TRBD2, 6 bases. Germline-derived CDR1 and CDR2 are SGHTA and FQGNSA. There are 17 residues in the CDR3. V gave up 3 bases and J gave up 1 base, with 16 bases separating them. The CDR3 here is CASSFVLSGGAKNIQYF. CDR3 nucleotides: TGTGCCAGCAGCTTCGTCCTTAGTGGGGGGGCCAAAAACATTCAGTACTTC.

V gene TRBV12-3 or TRBV12-4 combines with J gene TRBJ2-1, with D maybe TRBD2 (5 bases). The CDR3 length is 13 residues. Trimming took 6 bases from V and 4 from J, leaving 10 bases between them. The CDR3 is CASSRGSYNEQFF. CDR3 DNA: TGTGCCAGCAGCCGAGGGTCGTACAATGAGCAGTTCTTC.

The chain couples TRBV5-5 to TRBJ2-2; D perhaps matches TRBD1 (5 bases). The CDR3 runs 14 residues. Trimming took 6 bases from V and 2 from J, leaving 11 bases between them. Germline-derived CDR1 and CDR2 are SGHKS and YYEKEE (reference sequence). The CDR3 reads CASTLRVNTGELFF. The CDR3 coding sequence is TGTGCCAGCACCCTCAGGGTAAACACCGGGGAGCTGTTTTTT.

In regard to this clone: In the same sample, other DNA sequences code for this CDR3. The rearrangement links TRBV5-1 to TRBJ1-5; 7 bases fit TRBD1. Trimming cost V 2 bases and J 2 bases; bases outside gene matches: 4. Germline loops: CDR1 SGHRS, CDR2 YFSETQ. CDR3 size: 15 residues. CDR3 residues: CASSLTGAGNQPQHF. In DNA, the CDR3 is TGCGCCAGCAGCTTAACAGGGGCCGGCAATCAGCCCCAGCATTTT.

Remarks on this clone: Additional DNA sequences in this sample encode the identical CDR3. The CDR3 protein is CASSQDPGLSYEQYF. The CDR3 nucleotides are TGTGCCAGCAGCCAAGATCCAGGCCTCTCCTACGAGCAGTACTTC. The chain couples TRBV3-1 (or the pseudogene TRBV3-2) to TRBJ2-7; D is unclear. The V and J ends lost 0 bases and 0 bases respectively, with 9 bases between them. The CDR3 extends over 15 amino acids. Germline V CDR1 and CDR2: LGHDT, YNNKEL (reference sequence).

The chain combines TRBV4-1 with TRBJ1-3; D perhaps matches TRBD1 (6 bases). Per germline, CDR1 MGHRA and CDR2 YSYEKL. Trimming cost V 1 base and J 7 bases, with 14 bases left between them. The CDR3 is 15 residues long. CDR3 coding DNA: TGCGCCAGCAGCCAAGTGGGCGGTACAGGGAACACCATATATTTT. This encodes CASSQVGGTGNTIYF.

CDR3: CASSLTSGRLDTQYF. The CDR3 DNA reads TGTGCCAGCAGCTTGACTAGCGGGAGGTTAGATACGCAGTATTTT. The rearrangement uses TRBV7-9 and TRBJ2-3, with 13 bases identical to TRBD2. Losses at the gene ends were 3 bases for V and 5 bases for J; bases not matched to a gene: 2. The CDR3 runs to 15 residues. The germline V gene has CDR1 SEHNR and CDR2 FQNEAQ (reference sequence).

V and J are TRBV7-9 and TRBJ1-1; 7 nucleotides agree with TRBD1. The V gene's germline CDR1 is SEHNR and CDR2 FQNEAQ (reference sequence). CDR3 length: 13 amino acids. V was pared by 3 bases and J by 4 bases, with 2 bases of the junction left unmatched. Here the CDR3 DNA reads TGTGCCAGCAGCTTGACAGGGCCCACTGAAGCTTTCTTT. This sequence encodes CASSLTGPTEAFF.

The chain couples TRBV24-1 to TRBJ2-1; a weak D match, TRBD1 (6 bases). The CDR3 consists of 14 residues. Germline V gene lookup returns CDR1 KGHDR and CDR2 SFDVKD. The V end lost 3 bases, the J end lost 7 bases, and 12 bases lay between the germline ends. The CDR3 DNA reads as TGTGCCACCAGTGATCCTGCTAGGGGGAATGAGCAGTTCTTC. Protein: CATSDPARGNEQFF.